This T cell receptor (beta chain) was sequenced in a study of T cell repertoires in cytomegalovirus infection. The germline gives CDR1 MDHEN, CDR2 SYDVKM. The CDR3 spans 17 residues. Trimming left V 4 bases short and J 8 bases short, with 26 bases between. This clonotype was counted only a few times. As yet, its antigen is unknown. TCRdb processed the reads anew with MiXCR; each CDR3 protein has one entry. The table includes approximately 76,000 distinct CDR3 sequences, around 25% detected once. The starting material was CD8+ T cells from cultured PBMCs, obtained from culture after CMV antigen stimulation. V usage is TRBV28 and J usage is TRBJ1-2; the D is unclear. The TCR originated in a human donor in good health (CMV status not recorded). Some clones in this sample may be carry-over from other donors' samples. CDR3 protein: CASSSTYSRRAEEGYTF. DNA of the CDR3: TGTGCCAGCAGTTCCACCTACTCCCGTAGGGCGGAAGAAGGCTACACCTTC.